This entry lists 15 T cell receptor beta chains sequenced from one sample in a study of OX40 agonist ivuxolimab in advanced cancers. Clones were sequenced by immunoSEQ multiplex PCR, and TCRdb holds only the in-frame ones, with some missing. The sample shows 45,000 or so clones, around 90% of them seen only once. The input for sequencing was CD4+ or CD8+ T cells sorted from blood, taken in a trial of the OX40 agonist ivuxolimab. These receptors came from an adult with an advanced solid tumor such as melanoma, head and neck, liver or kidney cancer.

V is TRBV5-8 and J is TRBJ2-1; tentatively, D is TRBD1 (5 bases). Trimming took 5 bases from V and 8 from J, leaving 26 bases between them. From germline, CDR1 is SGHTS and CDR2 YDEGEE. This CDR3 region has 17 residues. This chain's CDR3 is CASSFWKRQPLGHEQFF. CDR3 nucleotide sequence: TGTGCCAGCAGTTTTTGGAAGCGACAGCCGCTTGGACATGAGCAGTTCTTC.

V usage is TRBV19 and J usage is TRBJ1-1; D remains ambiguous. CDR3 length equals 15 residues. V was cut by 3 bases and J by 6 bases, with 17 bases left in between. In germline, CDR1 is LNHDA, CDR2 SQIVND (reference sequence). This chain's CDR3 is CASSMGWGSTAEAFF. CDR3 DNA sequence: TGTGCCAGTAGTATGGGTTGGGGAAGTACCGCTGAAGCTTTCTTT. Together with reference TRBV19 and TRBJ1-1, the CDR3 gives the full variable domain: DGGITQSPKYLFRKEGQNVTLSCEQNLNHDAMYWYRQDPGQGLRLIYYSQIVNDFQKGDIAEGYSVSREKKESFPLTVTSAQKNPTAFYLCASSMGWGSTAEAFFGQGTRLTVV.

V usage is TRBV10-2 and J usage is TRBJ1-2; D is undetermined. V was clipped by 11 bases and J by 0 bases, with 19 bases between them. Germline assignment: CDR1 WSHSY and CDR2 SAAADI. The CDR3 contains 15 residues. This CDR3 is CARPRRTRSNYGYTF. The CDR3 DNA sequence: TGCGCCCGCCCGAGGCGCACGCGCTCTAACTATGGCTACACCTTC.

This chain uses TRBV11-1 with TRBJ2-7, with D perhaps TRBD2 (5 bases). V dropped 5 bases and J dropped 0 bases, with 17 bases sitting between them. There are 16 residues in the CDR3. The germline gives CDR1 SGHAT, CDR2 FQDESV (reference sequence). The CDR3 DNA is TGTGCCAGCAGCCCCTTAGGAGCGGTCCCCTCCTACGAGCAGTACTTC. This codes for CASSPLGAVPSYEQYF.

About this clone itself: The junction and the germline gene differ at one end; a read error may be behind it. This chain uses TRBV18 with TRBJ2-7; 7 nucleotides line up with TRBD1. Germline CDR1 KGHSH, CDR2 LQKENI. The CDR3 loop spans 16 amino acids. The CDR3 loop is CASSPPTGTDYYEQYF. For the CDR3, the DNA is TGTGCCAGCTCGCCACCTACCGGGACAGACTACTACGAGCAGTACTTC. Full variable domain (remainder filled in from reference TRBV18 and TRBJ2-7): NAGVMQNPRHLVRRRGQEARLRCSPMKGHSHVYWYRQLPEEGLKFMVYLQKENIIDESGMPKERFSAEFPKEGPSILRIQQVVRGDSAAYFCASSPPTGTDYYEQYFGPGTRLTVT.

This clone is a singleton in its sample. This chain connects TRBV19 to TRBJ1-2; maybe TRBD1 (5 bases). Germline values: CDR1 LNHDA, CDR2 SQIVND (reference sequence). The CDR3 extends over 14 amino acids. V gave up 3 bases and J gave up 4 bases, with 12 bases separating them. In nucleotides, the CDR3 is TGTGCCAGTAGTATTGGGCAGGGCGCCTATGGCTACACCTTC. It translates to CASSIGQGAYGYTF.

A few counts support this clone. The chain couples TRBV9 to TRBJ1-1; unclear D gene. V gave up 0 bases and J gave up 4 bases, with 10 bases separating them. Germline CDR1 is SGDLS and CDR2 is YYNGEE. The CDR3 sequence is 14 residues long. The CDR3 region is CASSVGDTSTEAFF. CDR3 coding DNA: TGTGCCAGCAGCGTAGGTGACACGAGCACTGAAGCTTTCTTT.

The chain has TRBV7-6 and TRBJ2-7, with TRBD2 matching over 8 bases. The J segment lost 5 bases and the V segment lost 4 bases, leaving 4 bases of the junction unmatched. Per germline, CDR1 SGHVS and CDR2 FNYEAQ. The CDR3 loop spans 13 amino acids. The CDR3, as DNA: TGTGCCAGCAGCTGGAGCGGGAGTAACGAGCAGTACTTC. It codes for CASSWSGSNEQYF.

The rearrangement joins TRBV19 to TRBJ2-1; tentative D call: TRBD2 (5 bases). V dropped 7 bases and J dropped 0 bases, with 10 bases sitting between them. This CDR3 contains 14 residues. Per the germline V gene, CDR1 is LNHDA and CDR2 is SQIVND (reference sequence). DNA of the CDR3: TGTGCCAGTAAACCCCGGGACTCCTACAATGAGCAGTTCTTC. It yields the protein CASKPRDSYNEQFF.

The chain combines TRBV5-1 with TRBJ1-5, with a tentative D call TRBD1 (5 bases). V gave up 1 base and J gave up 7 bases, with 9 bases separating them. This CDR3 is 13 amino acids long. Germline values: CDR1 SGHRS, CDR2 YFSETQ. The CDR3 spells CASSLLGEQPQHF. Here the CDR3 DNA reads TGCGCCAGCAGCTTGTTGGGGGAACAGCCCCAGCATTTT.

The gene calls are TRBV6-5 and TRBJ1-3, with D tentatively TRBD1 (6 bases). V lost 5 bases and J 1 base, leaving 9 bases between the germline ends. This CDR3 region has 14 residues. Germline values: CDR1 MNHEY, CDR2 SVGAGI. CDR3 in DNA: TGTGCCAGCAGTCCAGGACAGTCTGGAAACACCATATATTTT. Protein sequence: CASSPGQSGNTIYF.

This chain joins TRBV9 and TRBJ2-5; perhaps TRBD2 as D (7 bases). CDR1 is SGDLS and CDR2 is YYNGEE in the germline V gene. CDR3 length: 15 amino acids. The V and J ends lost 4 bases and 5 bases respectively, with 18 bases between them. CDR3 protein: CASSFQGGGQETQYF. The CDR3 DNA reads as TGTGCCAGCAGCTTTCAGGGAGGGGGGCAGGAGACCCAGTACTTC.

J is TRBJ2-7 and V is TRBV19; TRBD2 agrees at 7 bases. This CDR3 comprises 15 residues. Germline CDR1 and CDR2: LNHDA and SQIVND (reference sequence). Trimming at V came to 1 base and at J to 3 bases, leaving 6 bases not matched to a gene. The CDR3 DNA follows: TGTGCCAGTAGTATAGGCCGGGGAGGGGTCTACGAGCAGTACTTC. The encoded protein is CASSIGRGGVYEQYF.

The rearrangement links TRBV6-1 to TRBJ1-1, with TRBD1 as a possible D gene (6 bases). V was clipped by 6 bases and J by 4 bases, with 15 bases between them. CDR1 MNHNS and CDR2 SASEGT come from the germline V gene. This CDR3 region has 14 residues. The CDR3 loop is CASSYTGLGTEAFF. DNA of the CDR3: TGTGCCAGCAGCTACACAGGGCTAGGCACTGAAGCTTTCTTT.

V usage is TRBV15 and J usage is TRBJ2-3; 11 bases align to TRBD2. This CDR3 is built from 16 residues. V lost 3 bases to trimming and J lost 0 bases; unmatched junction nucleotides: 2. The V gene's germline CDR1 is LNHNV and CDR2 YYDKDF (reference sequence). CDR3 bases: TGTGCCACCAGCAGTTGGACTAGCGGGAGCACAGATACGCAGTATTTT. Encoded protein: CATSSWTSGSTDTQYF.